The text below deals with one T cell receptor (beta chain). The CDR3 runs to 14 residues. CDR1 is SGHTA, CDR2 FQGNSA, per germline. Trimming left V 4 bases short and J 0 bases short, with 9 bases between. Blood CD8+ and CD4+ T cells underwent high-throughput TCR beta sequencing. This sample is drawn from a study of CD8 T cells in Susac syndrome. When the RNA was reverse transcribed, random hexamers were used with an input of roughly 0.5 to 1 ug. TCRdb re-analysed the immunoSEQ multiplex PCR reads in MiXCR, keeping a single row per CDR3 protein. This table holds about 140,000 distinct CDR3 sequences, 85% to 95% found once.

The gene calls are TRBV7-2 and TRBJ1-2; D ambiguous. The clonotype originates from a human donor with Susac syndrome. What was sequenced was CD4+ T cells from PBMCs. CDR3 region: CASSSVGSNYGYTF. The CDR3 DNA sequence: TGTGCCAGCAGCTCCGTCGGGTCTAACTATGGCTACACCTTC.